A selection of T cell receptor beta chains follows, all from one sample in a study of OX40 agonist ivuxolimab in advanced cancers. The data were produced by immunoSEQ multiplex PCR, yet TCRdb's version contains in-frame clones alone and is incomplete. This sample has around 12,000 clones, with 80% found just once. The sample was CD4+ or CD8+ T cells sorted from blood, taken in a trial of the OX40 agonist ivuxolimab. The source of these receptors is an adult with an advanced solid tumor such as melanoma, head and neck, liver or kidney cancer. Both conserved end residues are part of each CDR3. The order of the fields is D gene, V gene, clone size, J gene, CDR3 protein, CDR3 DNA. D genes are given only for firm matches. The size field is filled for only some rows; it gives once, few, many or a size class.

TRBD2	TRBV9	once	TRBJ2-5	CASSVGGLAGETQYF	TGTGCCAGCAGCGTTGGGGGACTAGCCGGTGAGACCCAGTACTTC
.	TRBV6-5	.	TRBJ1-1	CASSYSNVDWNTEAFF	TGTGCCAGCAGTTACTCGAACGTCGACTGGAACACTGAAGCTTTCTTT
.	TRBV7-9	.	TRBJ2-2	CASRPETNTGELFF	TGTGCCAGCCGCCCGGAGACGAACACCGGGGAGCTGTTTTTT
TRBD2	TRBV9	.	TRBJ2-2	CASSLTSGSTGELFF	TGTGCCAGCAGCCTGACTAGCGGGTCTACCGGGGAGCTGTTTTTT
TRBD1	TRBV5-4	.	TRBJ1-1	CASSLAPGQSHTEAFF	TGTGCCAGCAGCTTGGCGCCGGGACAGAGTCACACTGAAGCTTTCTTT
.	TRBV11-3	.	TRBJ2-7	CASSRAGLYEQYF	TGTGCCAGCAGTCGGGCAGGATTATACGAGCAGTACTTC
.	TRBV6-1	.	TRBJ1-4	CASSDPREFREKLFF	TGTGCCAGCAGTGACCCCCGGGAGTTTCGTGAAAAACTGTTTTTT
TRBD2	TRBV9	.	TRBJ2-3	CASSVAPSGGTTDTQYF	TGTGCCAGCAGCGTAGCTCCTAGCGGGGGAACCACAGATACGCAGTATTTT
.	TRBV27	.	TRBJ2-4	CASSTRGGALAKNIQYF	TGTGCCAGCAGTACCCGAGGGGGGGCCCTAGCCAAAAACATTCAGTACTTC
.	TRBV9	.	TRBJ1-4	CASSVGSETNEKLFF	TGTGCCAGCAGCGTAGGAAGCGAGACTAATGAAAAACTGTTTTTT
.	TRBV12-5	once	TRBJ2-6	CASGTWAGQSRANVLTF	TGTGCTAGTGGTACGTGGGCAGGACAAAGTCGGGCCAACGTCCTGACTTTC
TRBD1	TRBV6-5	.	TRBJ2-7	CASSGTGATYEQYF	TGTGCCAGCTCCGGGACAGGCGCTACCTACGAGCAGTACTTC